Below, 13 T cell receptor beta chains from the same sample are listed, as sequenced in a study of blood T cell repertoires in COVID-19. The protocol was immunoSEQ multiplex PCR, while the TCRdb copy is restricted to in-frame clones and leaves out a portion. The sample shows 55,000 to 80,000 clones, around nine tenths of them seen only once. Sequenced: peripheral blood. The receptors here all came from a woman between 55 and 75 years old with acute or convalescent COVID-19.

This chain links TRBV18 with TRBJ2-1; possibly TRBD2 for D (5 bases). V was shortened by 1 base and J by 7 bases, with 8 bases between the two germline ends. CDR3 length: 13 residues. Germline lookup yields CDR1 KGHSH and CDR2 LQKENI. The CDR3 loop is CASSPQLVNEQFF. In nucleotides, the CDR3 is TGTGCCAGCTCACCACAACTAGTTAATGAGCAGTTCTTC.

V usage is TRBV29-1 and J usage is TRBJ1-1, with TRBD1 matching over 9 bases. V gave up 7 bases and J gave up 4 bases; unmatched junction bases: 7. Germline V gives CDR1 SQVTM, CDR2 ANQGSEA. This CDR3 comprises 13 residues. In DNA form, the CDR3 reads TGCAGCGCAACCACAGGGGGCCGCACTGAAGCTTTCTTT. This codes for CSATTGGRTEAFF.

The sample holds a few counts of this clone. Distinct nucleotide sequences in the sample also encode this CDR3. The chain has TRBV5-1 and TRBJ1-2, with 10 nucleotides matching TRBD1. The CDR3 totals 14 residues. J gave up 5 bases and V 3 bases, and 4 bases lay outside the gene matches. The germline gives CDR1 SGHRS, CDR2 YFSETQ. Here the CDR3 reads CASSSTGGNYGYTF. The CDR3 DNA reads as TGCGCCAGCAGCTCGACAGGGGGCAATTATGGCTACACCTTC.

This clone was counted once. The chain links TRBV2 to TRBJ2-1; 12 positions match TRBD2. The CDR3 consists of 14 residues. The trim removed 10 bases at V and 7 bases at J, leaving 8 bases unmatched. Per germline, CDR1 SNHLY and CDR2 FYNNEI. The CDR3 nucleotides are TGTGCCACCCCTAGCGGGGGGGCCGGTAATGAGCAGTTCTTC. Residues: CATPSGGAGNEQFF.

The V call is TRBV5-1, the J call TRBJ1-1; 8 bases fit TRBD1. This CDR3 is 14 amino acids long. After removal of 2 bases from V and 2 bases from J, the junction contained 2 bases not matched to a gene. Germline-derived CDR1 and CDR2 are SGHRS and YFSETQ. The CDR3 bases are TGCGCCAGCAGCTTCCAGGGGGCCAACACTGAAGCTTTCTTT. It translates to CASSFQGANTEAFF. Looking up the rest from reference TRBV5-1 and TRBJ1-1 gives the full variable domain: KAGVTQTPRYLIKTRGQQVTLSCSPISGHRSVSWYQQTPGQGLQFLFEYFSETQRNKGNFPGRFSGRQFSNSRSEMNVSTLELGDSALYLCASSFQGANTEAFFGQGTRLTVV.

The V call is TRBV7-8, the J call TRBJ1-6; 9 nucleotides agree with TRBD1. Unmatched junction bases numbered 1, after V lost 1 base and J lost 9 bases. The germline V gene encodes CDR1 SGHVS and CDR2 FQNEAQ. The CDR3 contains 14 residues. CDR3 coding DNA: TGTGCCAGCAGCTTAGGGGGACAGGGTTCACCCCTCCACTTT. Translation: CASSLGGQGSPLHF.

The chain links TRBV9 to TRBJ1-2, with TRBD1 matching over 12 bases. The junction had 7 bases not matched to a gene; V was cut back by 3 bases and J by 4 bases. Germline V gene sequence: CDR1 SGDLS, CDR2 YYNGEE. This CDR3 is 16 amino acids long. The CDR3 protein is CASSAGGQGAVYGYTF. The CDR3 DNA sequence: TGTGCCAGCAGCGCAGGGGGACAGGGGGCAGTCTATGGCTACACCTTC.

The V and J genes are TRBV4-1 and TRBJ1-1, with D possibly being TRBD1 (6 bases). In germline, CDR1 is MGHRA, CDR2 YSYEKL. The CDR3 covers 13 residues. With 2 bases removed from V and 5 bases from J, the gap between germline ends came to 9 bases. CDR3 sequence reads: CASSQTTGTEAFF. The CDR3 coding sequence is TGCGCCAGCAGCCAAACGACAGGTACTGAAGCTTTCTTT.

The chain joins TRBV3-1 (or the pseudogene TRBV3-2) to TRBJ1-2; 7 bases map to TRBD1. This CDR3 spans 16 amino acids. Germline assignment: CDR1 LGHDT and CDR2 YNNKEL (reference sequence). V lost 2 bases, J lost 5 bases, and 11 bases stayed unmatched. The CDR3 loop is CASSQYQGTVAYGYTF. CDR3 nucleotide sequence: TGTGCCAGCAGCCAATATCAGGGGACAGTTGCTTATGGCTACACCTTC.

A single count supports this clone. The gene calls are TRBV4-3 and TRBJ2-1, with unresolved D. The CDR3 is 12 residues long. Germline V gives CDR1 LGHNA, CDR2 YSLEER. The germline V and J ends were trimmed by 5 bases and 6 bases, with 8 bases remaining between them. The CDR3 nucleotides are TGCGCCAGCAGCACGCGCGGCAATGAGCAGTTCTTC. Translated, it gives CASSTRGNEQFF.

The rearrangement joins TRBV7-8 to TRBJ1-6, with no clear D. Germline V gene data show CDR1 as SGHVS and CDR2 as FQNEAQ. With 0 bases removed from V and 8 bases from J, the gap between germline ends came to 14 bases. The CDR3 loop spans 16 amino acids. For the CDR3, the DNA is TGTGCCAGCAGCTTAGCTCGAGGCCCACCGGATTCACCCCTCCACTTT. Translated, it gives CASSLARGPPDSPLHF. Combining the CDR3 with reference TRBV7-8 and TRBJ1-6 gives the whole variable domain GAGVSQSPRYKVAKRGQDVALRCDPISGHVSLFWYQQALGQGPEFLTYFQNEAQLDKSGLPSDRFFAERPEGSVSTLKIQRTQQEDSAVYLCASSLARGPPDSPLHFGNGTRLTVT.

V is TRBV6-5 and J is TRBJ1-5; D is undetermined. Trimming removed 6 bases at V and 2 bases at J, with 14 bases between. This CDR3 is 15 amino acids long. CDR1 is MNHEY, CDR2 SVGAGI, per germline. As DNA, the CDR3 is TGTGCCAGCAGAAAACGTCTCGGGGGCAATCAGCCCCAGCATTTT. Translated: CASRKRLGGNQPQHF.

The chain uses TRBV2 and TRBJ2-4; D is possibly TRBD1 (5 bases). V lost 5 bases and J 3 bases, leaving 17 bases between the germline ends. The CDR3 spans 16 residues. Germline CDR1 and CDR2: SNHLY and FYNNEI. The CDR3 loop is CASSKGPGVDKNIQYF. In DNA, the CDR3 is TGTGCCAGCAGTAAGGGGCCAGGCGTAGACAAAAACATTCAGTACTTC.